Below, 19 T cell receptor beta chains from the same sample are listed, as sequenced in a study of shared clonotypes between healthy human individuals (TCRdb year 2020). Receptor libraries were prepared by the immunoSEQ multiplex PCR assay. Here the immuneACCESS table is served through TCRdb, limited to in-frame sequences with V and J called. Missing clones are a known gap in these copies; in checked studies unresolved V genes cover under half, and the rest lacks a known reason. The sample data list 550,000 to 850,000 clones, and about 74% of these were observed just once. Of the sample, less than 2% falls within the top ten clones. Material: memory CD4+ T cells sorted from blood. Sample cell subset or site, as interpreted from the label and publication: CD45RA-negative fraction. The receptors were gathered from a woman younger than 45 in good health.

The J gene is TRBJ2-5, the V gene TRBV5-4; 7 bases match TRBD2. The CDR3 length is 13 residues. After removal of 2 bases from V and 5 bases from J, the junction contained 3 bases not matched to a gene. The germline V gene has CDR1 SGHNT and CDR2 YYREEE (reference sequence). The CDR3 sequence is CASSFSGYETQYF. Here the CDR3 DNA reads TGTGCCAGCAGCTTTAGCGGGTATGAGACCCAGTACTTC.

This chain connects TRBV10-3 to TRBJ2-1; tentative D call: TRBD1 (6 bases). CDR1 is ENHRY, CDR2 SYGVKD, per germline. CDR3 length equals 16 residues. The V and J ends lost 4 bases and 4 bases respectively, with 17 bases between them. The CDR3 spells CAISVVLTGGYNEQFF. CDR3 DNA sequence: TGTGCCATCAGTGTCGTACTGACAGGAGGATACAATGAGCAGTTCTTC.

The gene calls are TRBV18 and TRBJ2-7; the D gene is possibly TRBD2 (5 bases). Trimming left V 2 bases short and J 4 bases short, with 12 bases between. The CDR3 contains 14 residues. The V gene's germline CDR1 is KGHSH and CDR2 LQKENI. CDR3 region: CASSPFGKLYEQYF. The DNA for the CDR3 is TGTGCCAGCTCACCATTCGGGAAATTGTACGAGCAGTACTTC.

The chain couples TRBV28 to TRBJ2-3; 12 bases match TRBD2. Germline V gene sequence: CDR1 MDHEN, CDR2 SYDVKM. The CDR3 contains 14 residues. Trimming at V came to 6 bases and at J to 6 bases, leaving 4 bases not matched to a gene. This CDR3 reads CASRLAGGSDTQYF. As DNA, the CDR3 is TGTGCCAGCAGGCTAGCGGGAGGGTCGGATACGCAGTATTTT.

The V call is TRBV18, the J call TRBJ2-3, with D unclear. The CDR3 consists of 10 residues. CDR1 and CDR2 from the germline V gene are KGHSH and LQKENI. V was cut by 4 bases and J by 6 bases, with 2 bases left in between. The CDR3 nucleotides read TGTGCCAGCTCACTCGATACGCAGTATTTT. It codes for CASSLDTQYF.

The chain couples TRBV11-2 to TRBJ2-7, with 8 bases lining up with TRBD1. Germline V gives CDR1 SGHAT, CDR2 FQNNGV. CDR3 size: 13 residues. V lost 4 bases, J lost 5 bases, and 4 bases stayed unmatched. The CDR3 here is CASSSGQGHEQYF. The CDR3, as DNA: TGTGCCAGCAGCTCAGGACAGGGCCACGAGCAGTACTTC.

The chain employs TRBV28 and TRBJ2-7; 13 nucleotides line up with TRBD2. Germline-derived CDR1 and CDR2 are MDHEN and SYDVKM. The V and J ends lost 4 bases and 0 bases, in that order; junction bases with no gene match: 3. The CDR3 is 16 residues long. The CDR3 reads CASSSLAGGVSYEQYF. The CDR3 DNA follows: TGTGCCAGCAGTTCACTAGCGGGGGGGGTCTCCTACGAGCAGTACTTC.

Written as DNA, the CDR3 is TGTGCCAGCAGCTTAGGTCTCTGGAGTATGAGTCGGGAGGATCAGCCCCAGCATTTT. Its translation: CASSLGLWSMSREDQPQHF. The chain employs TRBV7-3 and TRBJ1-5; unclear D gene. V was shortened by 2 bases and J by 5 bases, with 25 bases between the two germline ends. The V gene's germline CDR1 is SGHTA and CDR2 FQGTGA. This CDR3 is built from 19 residues.

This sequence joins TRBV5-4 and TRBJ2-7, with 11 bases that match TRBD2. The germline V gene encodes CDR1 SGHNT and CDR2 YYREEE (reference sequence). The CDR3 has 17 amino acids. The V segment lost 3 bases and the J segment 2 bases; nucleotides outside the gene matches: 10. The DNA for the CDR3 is TGTGCCAGCAGCTCGAACCCGGGACTAGCGGTTGCCTACGAGCAGTACTTC. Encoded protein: CASSSNPGLAVAYEQYF.

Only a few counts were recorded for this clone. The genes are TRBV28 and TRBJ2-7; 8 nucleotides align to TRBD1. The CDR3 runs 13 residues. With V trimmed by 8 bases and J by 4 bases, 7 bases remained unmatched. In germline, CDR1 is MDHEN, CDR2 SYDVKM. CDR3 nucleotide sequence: TGTGCCAGCCAGGGGGCGCGGGGATACGAGCAGTACTTC. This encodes CASQGARGYEQYF.

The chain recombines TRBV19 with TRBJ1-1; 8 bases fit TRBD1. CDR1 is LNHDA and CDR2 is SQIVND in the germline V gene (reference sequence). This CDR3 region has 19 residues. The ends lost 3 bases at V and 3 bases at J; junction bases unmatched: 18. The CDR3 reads CASSMGTGRLIEWDTEAFF. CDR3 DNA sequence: TGTGCCAGTAGTATGGGGACAGGTCGACTGATAGAGTGGGACACTGAAGCTTTCTTT.

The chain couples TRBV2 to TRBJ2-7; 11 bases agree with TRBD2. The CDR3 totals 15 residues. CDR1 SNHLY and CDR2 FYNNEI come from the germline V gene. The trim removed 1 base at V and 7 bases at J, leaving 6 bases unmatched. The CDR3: CASSEVASGRKEQYF. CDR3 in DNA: TGTGCCAGCAGTGAAGTTGCTAGCGGGAGGAAGGAGCAGTACTTC.

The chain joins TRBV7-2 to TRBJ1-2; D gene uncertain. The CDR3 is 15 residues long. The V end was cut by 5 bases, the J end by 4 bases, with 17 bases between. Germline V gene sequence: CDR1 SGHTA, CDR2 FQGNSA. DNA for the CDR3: TGTGCCAGCAGCCCCTCTGGGTCTACACGCTATGGCTACACCTTC. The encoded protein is CASSPSGSTRYGYTF.

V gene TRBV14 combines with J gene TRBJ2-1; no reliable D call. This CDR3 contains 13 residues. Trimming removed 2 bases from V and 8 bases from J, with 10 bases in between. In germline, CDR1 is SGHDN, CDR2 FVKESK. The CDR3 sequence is CASSQLTVDEQFF. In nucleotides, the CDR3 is TGTGCCAGCAGCCAACTCACTGTCGATGAGCAGTTCTTC.

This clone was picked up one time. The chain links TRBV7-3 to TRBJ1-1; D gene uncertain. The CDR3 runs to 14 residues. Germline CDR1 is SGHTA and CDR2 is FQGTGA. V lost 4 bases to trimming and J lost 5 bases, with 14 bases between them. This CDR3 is CASSSLGLVTEAFF. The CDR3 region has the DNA TGTGCCAGCAGCTCACTGGGATTGGTTACTGAAGCTTTCTTT.

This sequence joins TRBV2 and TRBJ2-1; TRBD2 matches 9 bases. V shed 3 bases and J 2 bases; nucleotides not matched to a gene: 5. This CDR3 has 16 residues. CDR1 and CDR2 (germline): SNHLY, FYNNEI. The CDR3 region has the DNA TGTGCCAGCAGTGAGCGAACTAGCGGGCCCTACAATGAGCAGTTCTTC. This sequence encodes CASSERTSGPYNEQFF.

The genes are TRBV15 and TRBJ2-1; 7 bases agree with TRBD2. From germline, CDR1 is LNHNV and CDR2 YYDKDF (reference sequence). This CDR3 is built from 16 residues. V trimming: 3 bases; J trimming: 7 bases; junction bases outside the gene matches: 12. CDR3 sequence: CATSSHTSARWNEQFF. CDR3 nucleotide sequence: TGTGCCACCAGCAGCCATACTAGCGCTCGGTGGAATGAGCAGTTCTTC.

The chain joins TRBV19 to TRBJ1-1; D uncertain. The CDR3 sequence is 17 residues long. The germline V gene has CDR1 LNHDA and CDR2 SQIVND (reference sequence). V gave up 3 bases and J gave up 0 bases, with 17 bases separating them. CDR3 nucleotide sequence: TGTGCCAGTAGTATTAAGGGCCGGGCCGACATGAACACTGAAGCTTTCTTT. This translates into CASSIKGRADMNTEAFF.

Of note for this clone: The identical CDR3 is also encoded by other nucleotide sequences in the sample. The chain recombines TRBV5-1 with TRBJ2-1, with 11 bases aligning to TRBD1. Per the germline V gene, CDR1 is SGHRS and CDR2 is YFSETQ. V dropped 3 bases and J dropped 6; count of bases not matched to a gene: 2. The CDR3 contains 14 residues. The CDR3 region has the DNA TGCGCCAGCAGCTCCGGGACAGGGGGCAATGAGCAGTTCTTC. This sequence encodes CASSSGTGGNEQFF. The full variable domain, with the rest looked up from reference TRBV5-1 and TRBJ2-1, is KAGVTQTPRYLIKTRGQQVTLSCSPISGHRSVSWYQQTPGQGLQFLFEYFSETQRNKGNFPGRFSGRQFSNSRSEMNVSTLELGDSALYLCASSSGTGGNEQFFGPGTRLTVL.